The 6 T cell receptor beta chains given below trace back to one sample, sequenced in a study of shared clonotypes between healthy human individuals. TCRdb's table, derived via immunoSEQ multiplex PCR, lists solely in-frame clones and lacks some. The table records about 820,000 clones, nearly 95% of them present only once. Naive CD8 isolation took CD45RO-negative cells positively selected for CCR7 and excluded terminally differentiated effector memory CD45RA+ cells. Sequencing was done on a sample of naive CD8+ T cells sorted from blood. The receptors come from a man aged 25 to 45 in good health.

This chain uses TRBV10-3 with TRBJ2-1, with D possibly matching TRBD1 (5 bases). V dropped 4 bases and J dropped 2 bases, with 12 bases sitting between them. The CDR3 extends over 15 amino acids. Germline-derived CDR1 and CDR2 are ENHRY and SYGVKD. CDR3 DNA sequence: TGTGCCATCAGTGCGGGCGCAGGGACCTACAATGAGCAGTTCTTC. Translating gives CAISAGAGTYNEQFF.

The gene calls are TRBV27 and TRBJ2-1; TRBD2 aligns across 8 bases. This CDR3 has 14 amino acids. Germline V gene lookup returns CDR1 MNHEY and CDR2 SMNVEV (reference sequence). Trimming took 2 bases from V and 6 from J; bases not matched to a gene: 3. CDR3 sequence (DNA): TGTGCCAGCAGTTTAGCGGGAGGATTCAATGAGCAGTTCTTC. Amino acids: CASSLAGGFNEQFF.

V and J are TRBV28 and TRBJ2-3; D is perhaps TRBD1 (5 bases). This CDR3 is built from 14 residues. V lost 3 bases and J 12 bases, leaving 19 bases between the germline ends. Germline values: CDR1 MDHEN, CDR2 SYDVKM. The CDR3 nucleotides are TGTGCCAGCAGTTTTTGGACACAGCAAACCCCCCAGTATTTT. It translates to CASSFWTQQTPQYF.

The chain uses TRBV28 and TRBJ2-7; possibly TRBD1 or TRBD2 for D (5 bases each). The germline CDR1 and CDR2 sequences are MDHEN and SYDVKM. This CDR3 has 13 amino acids. Trimming pared 5 bases from V and 6 bases from J, leaving 14 bases between. In DNA, the CDR3 is TGTGCCAGCAGTCCGGGACCCCCGCTCGAGCAGTACTTC. Protein product: CASSPGPPLEQYF.

V is TRBV9 and J is TRBJ2-7; D might be TRBD1 (6 bases). This CDR3 is built from 15 residues. V lost 3 bases and J lost 7, with 20 bases in between. Germline V lookup: CDR1 SGDLS, CDR2 YYNGEE. CDR3 residues: CASSASGTYLGEQYF. The CDR3 bases are TGTGCCAGCAGCGCCTCCGGGACATACCTGGGGGAGCAGTACTTC.

This chain joins TRBV27 and TRBJ2-7, with a tentative D call TRBD2 (5 bases). Germline CDR1 reads MNHEY; CDR2 reads SMNVEV (reference sequence). The germline V and J ends were trimmed by 1 base and 3 bases, with 13 bases remaining between them. The CDR3 runs 15 residues. Written as DNA, the CDR3 is TGTGCCAGCAGTTTATGGAGCGGAGTGGGCTACGAGCAGTACTTC. The encoded protein is CASSLWSGVGYEQYF.